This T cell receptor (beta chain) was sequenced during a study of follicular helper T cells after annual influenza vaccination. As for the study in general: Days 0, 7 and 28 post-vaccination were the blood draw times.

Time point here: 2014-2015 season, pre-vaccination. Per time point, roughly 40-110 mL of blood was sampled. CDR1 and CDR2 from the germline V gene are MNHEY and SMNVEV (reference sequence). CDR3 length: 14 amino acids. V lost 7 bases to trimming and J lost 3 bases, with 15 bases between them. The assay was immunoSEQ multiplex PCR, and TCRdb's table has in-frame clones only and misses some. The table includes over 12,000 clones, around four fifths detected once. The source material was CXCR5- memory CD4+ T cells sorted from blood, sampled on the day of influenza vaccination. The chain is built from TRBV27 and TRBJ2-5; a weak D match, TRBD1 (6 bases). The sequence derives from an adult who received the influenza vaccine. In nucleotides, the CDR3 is TGTGCCAGCAAAGGGGGATGGGACAAAGAGACCCAGTACTTC. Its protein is CASKGGWDKETQYF.